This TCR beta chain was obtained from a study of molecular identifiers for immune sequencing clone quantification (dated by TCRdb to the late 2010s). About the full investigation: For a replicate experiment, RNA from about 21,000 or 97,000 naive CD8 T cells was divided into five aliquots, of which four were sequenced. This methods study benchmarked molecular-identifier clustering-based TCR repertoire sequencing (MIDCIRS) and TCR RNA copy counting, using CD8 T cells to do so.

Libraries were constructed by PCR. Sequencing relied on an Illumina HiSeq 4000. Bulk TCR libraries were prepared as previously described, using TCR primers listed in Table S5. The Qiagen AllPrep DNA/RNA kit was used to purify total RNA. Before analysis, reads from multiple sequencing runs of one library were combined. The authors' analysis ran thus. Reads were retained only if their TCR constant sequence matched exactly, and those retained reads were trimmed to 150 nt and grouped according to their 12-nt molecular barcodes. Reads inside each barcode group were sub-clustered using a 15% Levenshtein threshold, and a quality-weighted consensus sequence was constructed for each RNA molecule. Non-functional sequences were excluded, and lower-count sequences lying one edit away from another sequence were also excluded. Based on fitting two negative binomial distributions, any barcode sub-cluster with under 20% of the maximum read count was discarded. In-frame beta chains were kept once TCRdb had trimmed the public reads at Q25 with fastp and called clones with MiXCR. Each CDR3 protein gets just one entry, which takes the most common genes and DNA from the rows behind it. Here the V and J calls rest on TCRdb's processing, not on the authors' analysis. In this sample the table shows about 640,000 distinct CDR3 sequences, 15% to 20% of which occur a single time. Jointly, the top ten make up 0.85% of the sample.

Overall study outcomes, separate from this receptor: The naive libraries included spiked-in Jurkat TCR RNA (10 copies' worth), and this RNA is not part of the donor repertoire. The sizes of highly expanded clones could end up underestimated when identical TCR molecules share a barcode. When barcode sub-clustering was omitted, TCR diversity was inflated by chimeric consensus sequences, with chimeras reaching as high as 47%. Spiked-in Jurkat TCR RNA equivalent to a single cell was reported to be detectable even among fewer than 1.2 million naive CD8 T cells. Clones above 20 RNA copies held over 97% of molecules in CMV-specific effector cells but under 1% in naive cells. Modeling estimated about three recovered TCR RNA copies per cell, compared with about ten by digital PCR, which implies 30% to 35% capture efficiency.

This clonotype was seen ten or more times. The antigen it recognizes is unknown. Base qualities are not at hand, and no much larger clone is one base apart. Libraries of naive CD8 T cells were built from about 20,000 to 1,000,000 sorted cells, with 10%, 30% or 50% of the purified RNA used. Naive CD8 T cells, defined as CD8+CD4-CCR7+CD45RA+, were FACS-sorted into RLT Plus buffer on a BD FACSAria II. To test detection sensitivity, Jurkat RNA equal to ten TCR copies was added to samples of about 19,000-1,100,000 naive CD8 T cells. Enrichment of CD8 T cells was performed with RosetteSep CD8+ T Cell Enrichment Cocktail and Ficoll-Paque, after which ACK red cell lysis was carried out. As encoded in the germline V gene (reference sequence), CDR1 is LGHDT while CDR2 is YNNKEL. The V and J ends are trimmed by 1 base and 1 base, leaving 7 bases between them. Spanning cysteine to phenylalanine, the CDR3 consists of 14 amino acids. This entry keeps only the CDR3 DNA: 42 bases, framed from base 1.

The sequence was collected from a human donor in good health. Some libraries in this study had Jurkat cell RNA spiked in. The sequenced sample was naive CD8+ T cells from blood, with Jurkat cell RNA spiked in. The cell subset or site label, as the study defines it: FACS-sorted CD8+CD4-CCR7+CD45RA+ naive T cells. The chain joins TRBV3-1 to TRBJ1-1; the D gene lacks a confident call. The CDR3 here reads CASSQGIGNTEAFF. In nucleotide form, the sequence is TGTGCCAGCAGCCAAGGTATCGGGAACACTGAAGCTTTCTTT.